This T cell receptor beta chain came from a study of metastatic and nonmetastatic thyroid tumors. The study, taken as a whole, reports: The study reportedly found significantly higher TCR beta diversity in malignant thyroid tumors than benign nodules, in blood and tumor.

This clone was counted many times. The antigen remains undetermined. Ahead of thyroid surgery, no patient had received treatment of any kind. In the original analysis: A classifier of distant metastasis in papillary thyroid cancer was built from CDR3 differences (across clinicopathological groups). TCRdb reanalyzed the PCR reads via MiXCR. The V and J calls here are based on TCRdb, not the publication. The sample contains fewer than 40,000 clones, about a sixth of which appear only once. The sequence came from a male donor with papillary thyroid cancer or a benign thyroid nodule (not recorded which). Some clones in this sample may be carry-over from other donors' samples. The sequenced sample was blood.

CDR3 residues: CASRPGGSYNEQFF. CDR3 DNA: TGTGCCAGCAGACCCGGGGGATCCTACAATGAGCAGTTCTTC. This chain uses TRBV27 with TRBJ2-1; a possible D gene is TRBD2 (6 bases). V lost 6 bases and J 1 base, leaving 10 bases between the germline ends. Germline-derived CDR1 and CDR2 are MNHEY and SMNVEV (reference sequence). This CDR3 region has 14 residues.